The 30 T cell receptor beta chains presented below share a single source sample, sequenced in a study of blood T cell repertoires in COVID-19. Profiling relied on immunoSEQ multiplex PCR, and the TCRdb table lists in-frame clones only, not all of them. The repertoire consists of 220,000 or so clones, with 92% occurring once and the leading ten covering around 0.84%. Sequencing was carried out using peripheral blood. These receptors all stem from a man aged 55-75 years with COVID-19, enrolled during active disease.

This rearrangement joins TRBV7-7 to TRBJ2-1; D perhaps matches TRBD1 (5 bases). Germline loops: CDR1 SSHAT, CDR2 FNYEAQ (reference sequence). CDR3 length: 12 amino acids. The DNA of the CDR3 is TGTGCAACGCAGGGAAGGGGCGATGAGCAGTTCTTC. Its protein product is CATQGRGDEQFF.

This clone was seen only once. The chain is built from TRBV30 and TRBJ1-5; D call uncertain. The germline CDR1 and CDR2 sequences are GTSNPN and SVGIG (reference sequence). This CDR3 contains 13 residues. V lost 3 bases and J 7 bases, leaving 13 bases between the germline ends. The CDR3 here is CAWRGRGRQPQHF. The CDR3 DNA is TGTGCCTGGAGGGGGAGAGGACGACAGCCCCAGCATTTT. Using reference TRBV30 and TRBJ1-5 for the parts outside the CDR3, the full variable domain is SQTIHQWPATLVQPVGSPLSLECTVEGTSNPNLYWYRQAAGRGLQLLFYSVGIGQISSEVPQNLSASRPQDRQFILSSKKLLLSDSGFYLCAWRGRGRQPQHFGDGTRLSIL.

The DNA for the CDR3 is TGTGCCAGCAGCCCCGGACAGAATGAGCAGTTCTTC. Its protein product is CASSPGQNEQFF. The V call is TRBV6-5, the J call TRBJ2-1, with D perhaps TRBD1 (6 bases). With 6 bases removed from V and 7 bases from J, the gap between germline ends came to 10 bases. The CDR3 is 12 amino acids. Germline values: CDR1 MNHEY, CDR2 SVGAGI.

The J gene is TRBJ2-1, the V gene TRBV27; 12 bases line up with TRBD2. CDR3 length: 15 amino acids. Unmatched junction bases numbered 4, after V lost 3 bases and J lost 7 bases. In germline, CDR1 is MNHEY, CDR2 SMNVEV (reference sequence). The CDR3 loop reads CASSLTSGRVNEQFF. CDR3 sequence (DNA): TGTGCCAGCAGTTTGACTAGCGGGAGAGTAAATGAGCAGTTCTTC.

V is TRBV9 and J is TRBJ2-3; maybe TRBD1 (5 bases). Trimming removed 4 bases at V and 0 bases at J, with 9 bases between. The germline CDR1 and CDR2 sequences are SGDLS and YYNGEE. The CDR3 is 14 amino acids. CDR3 in amino acids: CASSPQGSTDTQYF. The CDR3 region has the DNA TGTGCCAGCAGCCCCCAGGGAAGCACAGATACGCAGTATTTT. The whole variable domain, filled in from reference TRBV9 and TRBJ2-3, reads DSGVTQTPKHLITATGQRVTLRCSPRSGDLSVYWYQQSLDQGLQFLIQYYNGEERAKGNILERFSAQQFPDLHSELNLSSLELGDSALYFCASSPQGSTDTQYFGPGTRLTVL.

The chain is built from TRBV19 and TRBJ2-7; D possibly corresponds to TRBD1 (5 bases). CDR3 length: 16 amino acids. CDR1 and CDR2 (germline): LNHDA, SQIVND (reference sequence). With 5 bases removed from V and 4 bases from J, the gap between germline ends came to 21 bases. CDR3 coding DNA: TGTGCCAGTAGTCCCTCCGACTCAGGGTGGGCTTACGAGCAGTACTTC. Its translation: CASSPSDSGWAYEQYF.

CDR3 protein: CASSLFETGVYEQYF. The CDR3 nucleotides read TGTGCCAGCAGTTTATTCGAGACAGGGGTGTACGAGCAGTACTTC. J is TRBJ2-7 and V is TRBV28; TRBD1 aligns across 8 bases. The CDR3 contains 15 residues. With V trimmed by 1 base and J by 4 bases, 6 bases remained unmatched. The germline CDR1 and CDR2 sequences are MDHEN and SYDVKM. The variable domain in full, with the rest retrieved from reference TRBV28 and TRBJ2-7, is DVKVTQSSRYLVKRTGEKVFLECVQDMDHENMFWYRQDPGLGLRLIYFSYDVKMKEKGDIPEGYSVSREKKERFSLILESASTNQTSMYLCASSLFETGVYEQYFGPGTRLTVT.

The V and J genes are TRBV28 and TRBJ1-1; D remains ambiguous. The CDR3 is made up of 12 amino acids. V was shortened by 5 bases and J by 4 bases, with 8 bases between the two germline ends. Germline V gives CDR1 MDHEN, CDR2 SYDVKM. The CDR3 region is CASSLRVTEAFF. Here the CDR3 DNA reads TGTGCCAGCAGTCTCCGGGTCACTGAAGCTTTCTTT.

J is TRBJ2-3 and V is TRBV4-1, with 9 bases fitting TRBD2. V dropped 3 bases and J dropped 4; count of bases not matched to a gene: 5. This CDR3 region has 15 residues. Per germline, CDR1 MGHRA and CDR2 YSYEKL. The CDR3 sequence: CASSHLREGPDTQYF. In DNA form, the CDR3 reads TGCGCCAGCAGCCACCTGCGGGAGGGGCCAGATACGCAGTATTTT.

The chain couples TRBV24-1 to TRBJ2-2, with 10 bases matching TRBD1. The CDR3 is made up of 16 amino acids. The germline CDR1 and CDR2 sequences are KGHDR and SFDVKD. Unmatched junction bases numbered 5, after V lost 3 bases and J lost 5 bases. CDR3 sequence: CATSDRTGGITGELFF. Written as DNA, the CDR3 is TGTGCCACCAGTGATCGGACAGGGGGAATTACCGGGGAGCTGTTTTTT.

The chain combines TRBV27 with TRBJ1-2, with D perhaps TRBD1 (5 bases). With 5 bases removed from V and 4 bases from J, the gap between germline ends came to 11 bases. This CDR3 is 13 amino acids long. CDR1 and CDR2 (germline): MNHEY, SMNVEV (reference sequence). The CDR3 reads CASSANQGYGYTF. DNA for the CDR3: TGTGCCAGCAGTGCAAACCAGGGCTATGGCTACACCTTC.

The rearrangement joins TRBV18 to TRBJ1-2, with D possibly TRBD1 on 6 matching bases. V was shortened by 1 base and J by 5 bases, with 14 bases between the two germline ends. Germline CDR1 KGHSH, CDR2 LQKENI. This CDR3 comprises 15 residues. DNA for the CDR3: TGTGCCAGCTCACCACAAGAACAGGGACCATATGGCTACACCTTC. This sequence encodes CASSPQEQGPYGYTF.

The rearrangement joins TRBV6-5 to TRBJ2-1; D is possibly TRBD2 (6 bases). V was cut by 5 bases and J by 9 bases, with 17 bases left in between. The CDR3 consists of 14 residues. The germline CDR1 and CDR2 sequences are MNHEY and SVGAGI. CDR3 bases: TGTGCCAGCAGTCCGCTACCGGGAGTCTTTGAGCAGTTCTTC. Amino acids: CASSPLPGVFEQFF.

This chain links TRBV18 with TRBJ1-2; 9 bases are a match to TRBD1. CDR1 and CDR2 (germline): KGHSH, LQKENI. Trimming at V came to 3 bases and at J to 8 bases, leaving 7 bases not matched to a gene. The CDR3 loop spans 14 amino acids. The CDR3 loop reads CASSPPGQGWGYTF. The CDR3 region has the DNA TGTGCCAGCTCACCGCCGGGACAGGGATGGGGCTACACCTTC.

V gene TRBV19 combines with J gene TRBJ1-4; possible D gene TRBD1, 5 bases. The CDR3 has 15 amino acids. Germline CDR1 is LNHDA and CDR2 is SQIVND (reference sequence). Trimming cost V 3 bases and J 8 bases, with 16 bases left between them. The CDR3 DNA follows: TGTGCCAGTAGTATTCCCAGACAGAGGAAGGAAAAACTGTTTTTT. Its protein is CASSIPRQRKEKLFF.

The rearrangement joins TRBV5-1 to TRBJ1-1, with D perhaps matching TRBD1 (6 bases). CDR1 and CDR2 from the germline V gene are SGHRS and YFSETQ. The CDR3 consists of 18 residues. V dropped 5 bases and J dropped 2 bases, with 25 bases sitting between them. CDR3 DNA: TGCGCCAGCAGTCTTTCCTTGAGTCGGGACACATTCAACACTGAAGCTTTCTTT. It encodes CASSLSLSRDTFNTEAFF.

The chain has TRBV5-4 and TRBJ1-1, with D perhaps TRBD1 (5 bases). The CDR3 sequence is 15 residues long. The germline gives CDR1 SGHNT, CDR2 YYREEE (reference sequence). With 4 bases removed from V and 0 bases from J, the gap between germline ends came to 13 bases. In DNA form, the CDR3 reads TGTGCCAGCAGCCGGGAGGGGTCCATGAACACTGAAGCTTTCTTT. It yields the protein CASSREGSMNTEAFF.

This clone was observed a single time. The J gene is TRBJ1-1, the V gene TRBV28; 7 bases fit TRBD1. V lost 8 bases, J lost 1 base, and 7 bases stayed unmatched. Germline lookup yields CDR1 MDHEN and CDR2 SYDVKM. This CDR3 comprises 14 residues. This chain's CDR3 is CASLQGRRNTEAFF. The CDR3 DNA reads as TGTGCCAGCCTACAGGGGAGGAGGAACACTGAAGCTTTCTTT.

About this clone itself: The same CDR3 also results from other DNA sequences found in this sample. This chain uses TRBV27 with TRBJ1-2, with D possibly being TRBD1 (5 bases). The V gene's germline CDR1 is MNHEY and CDR2 SMNVEV (reference sequence). The CDR3 is 13 amino acids. V was cut by 5 bases and J by 4 bases, with 11 bases left in between. The CDR3 DNA follows: TGTGCCAGCAGTCCCGACAGCCTCTATGGCTACACCTTC. It translates to CASSPDSLYGYTF.

The chain links TRBV29-1 to TRBJ1-1; 8 bases match TRBD1. Unmatched junction bases numbered 10, after V lost 7 bases and J lost 6 bases. The CDR3 has 13 residues. Germline lookup yields CDR1 SQVTM and CDR2 ANQGSEA. The CDR3 sequence is CSARMDRVSEAFF. Here the CDR3 DNA reads TGCAGCGCCCGTATGGACAGGGTGTCTGAAGCTTTCTTT.

This chain's CDR3 is CASSLDPNLEAFF. CDR3 sequence (DNA): TGTGCCAGCAGCTTAGATCCTAATTTGGAAGCTTTCTTT. The gene calls are TRBV11-2 and TRBJ1-1, with unresolved D. The CDR3 runs 13 residues. Per germline, CDR1 SGHAT and CDR2 FQNNGV. V was clipped by 0 bases and J by 8 bases, with 10 bases between them.

The V call is TRBV5-1, the J call TRBJ2-7; TRBD2 aligns across 7 bases. This CDR3 region has 15 residues. V gave up 2 bases and J gave up 9 bases; unmatched junction bases: 14. Germline CDR1 is SGHRS and CDR2 is YFSETQ. In DNA, the CDR3 is TGCGCCAGCAGCTTTGGATGGGAGGGTAGGCAGGCGCAGTACTTC. It specifies CASSFGWEGRQAQYF.

The chain employs TRBV7-2 and TRBJ2-2; TRBD1 matches at 7 bases. This CDR3 region has 15 residues. Trimming took 2 bases from V and 7 from J; bases not matched to a gene: 7. Germline V lookup: CDR1 SGHTA, CDR2 FQGNSA. CDR3 sequence reads: CASSLRTGAGGELFF. In nucleotides, the CDR3 is TGTGCCAGCAGCTTAAGGACAGGAGCCGGCGGGGAGCTGTTTTTT. Using reference TRBV7-2 and TRBJ2-2 for the parts outside the CDR3, the full variable domain is GAGVSQSPSNKVTEKGKDVELRCDPISGHTALYWYRQSLGQGLEFLIYFQGNSAPDKSGLPSDRFSAERTGGSVSTLTIQRTQQEDSAVYLCASSLRTGAGGELFFGEGSRLTVL.

As regards this clone: One junction end does not reproduce the germline sequence, and a read error may be involved. This rearrangement joins TRBV11-3 to TRBJ2-3; 7 bases agree with TRBD1. The CDR3 length is 14 residues. Germline CDR1 is SGHNT and CDR2 is YENEEA. This chain's CDR3 is CASSLDRVRDTQYF. CDR3 DNA: TGTGCCAGCAGCCTAGACAGGGTTAGAGATACGCAGTATTTT.

The chain links TRBV7-3 to TRBJ2-1; 13 bases match TRBD2. The germline gives CDR1 SGHTA, CDR2 FQGTGA. V shed 5 bases, J shed 5 bases, and the junction held 3 bases outside the gene matches. The CDR3 runs 15 residues. The CDR3 nucleotides read TGTGCCAGCAGCAAGGGACTAGCGGGGCACAATGAGCAGTTCTTC. As protein: CASSKGLAGHNEQFF.

The genes are TRBV19 and TRBJ2-7; possible D gene TRBD2, 5 bases. The length of the CDR3 is 12 residues. V was pared by 6 bases and J by 0 bases, with 6 bases between. Per the germline V gene, CDR1 is LNHDA and CDR2 is SQIVND (reference sequence). Here the CDR3 reads CASSGNSYEQYF. In DNA, the CDR3 is TGTGCCAGTAGCGGGAACTCCTACGAGCAGTACTTC.

V gene TRBV7-9 combines with J gene TRBJ2-1, with D possibly matching TRBD2 (6 bases). The germline CDR1 and CDR2 sequences are SEHNR and FQNEAQ (reference sequence). The CDR3 is 15 residues long. Trimming removed 0 bases at V and 9 bases at J, with 15 bases between. CDR3 region: CASSLAGTLGGEQFF. The CDR3, as DNA: TGTGCCAGCAGCTTAGCCGGGACCCTGGGGGGTGAGCAGTTCTTC.

The chain employs TRBV4-1 and TRBJ2-2; D might be TRBD1 (6 bases). The CDR3 has 16 amino acids. Trimming took off 4 bases at V and 4 bases at J, with 16 bases between the two ends. Germline V gives CDR1 MGHRA, CDR2 YSYEKL. The CDR3 nucleotides are TGCGCCAGCAGCCCGATTGACAGGACACGCACCGGGGAGCTGTTTTTT. Protein sequence: CASSPIDRTRTGELFF.

V is TRBV21-1 and J is TRBJ2-1; whether TRBD1, the table's D call, matches the DNA was not checked. TRBV21-1 is shown as a pseudogene. The CDR3 has 19 residues. The CDR3 reads CASSKVPVPLFDRDNEQFF. The CDR3 coding sequence is TGTGCCAGCAGCAAAGTTCCTGTGCCTCTGTTCGACAGAGACAATGAGCAGTTCTTC.

This rearrangement joins TRBV7-2 to TRBJ2-3; D remains ambiguous. Trimming took off 2 bases at V and 1 base at J, with 7 bases between the two ends. The CDR3 loop spans 14 amino acids. The germline CDR1 and CDR2 sequences are SGHTA and FQGNSA. CDR3 sequence (DNA): TGTGCCAGCAGCTTACCGGGTCGCACAGATACGCAGTATTTT. The encoded protein is CASSLPGRTDTQYF.